This T cell receptor beta chain was sequenced for a study of T cells in Graves' hyperthyroidism and ophthalmopathy. Amplification targeted TCR beta CDR3 regions from RNA transcripts. The HTBI primer set was used in a first-round RT-PCR of the TCR CDR3. MiXCR, applied by TCRdb to the multiplex PCR reads, yields one record per CDR3 protein. This sample has 250,000 to 350,000 distinct CDR3 sequences, with around a sixth found just once. The CDR3 covers 14 residues. Germline values: CDR1 SGHRS, CDR2 YFSETQ. V was pared by 0 bases and J by 3 bases, with 6 bases between. The sample holds a few counts of this clonotype.

The material sequenced was blood. The sequence derives from a man aged 25 to 40 with Graves' hyperthyroidism. The chain carries TRBV5-1 and TRBJ2-2; no clear D gene. Here the CDR3 reads CASSLGQDTGELFF. CDR3 DNA sequence: TGCGCCAGCAGCTTGGGGCAGGACACCGGGGAGCTGTTTTTT.